The entry below describes one TCR beta chain. Its specificity is not known. This entry belongs to a study of T cells in Graves' hyperthyroidism and ophthalmopathy. Study-level results: Most thyroid clonotypes with frequency above 0.001 were detected in blood.

TCR beta CDR3 region amplification was performed from RNA transcripts. First-round RT-PCR of the TCR CDR3 relied on the HTBI primer set. TCRdb re-derived calls from the multiplex PCR reads in MiXCR, one entry per CDR3 protein. The table has a few hundred thousand distinct CDR3 sequences, 15% to 20% seen once; the top ten hold around 15%. The V and J ends lost 5 bases and 5 bases, in that order; junction bases with no gene match: 12. The CDR3 loop spans 16 amino acids. Orbital computed tomography and thyroid ultrasound, together with serum TRAb and thyroxine and clinical symptoms, were used for diagnoses. Fresh peripheral blood, 10 ml, yielded the PBMCs.

This sequence joins TRBV12-3 or TRBV12-4 and TRBJ2-5; TRBD2 matches at 9 bases. The clonotype was recovered from a woman aged 35 to 49 with Graves' ophthalmopathy. Material: blood. This CDR3 is CASSRRGSGSLETQYF. CDR3 DNA sequence: TGTGCCAGCAGTCGGCGAGGTAGCGGGAGTCTGGAGACCCAGTACTTC.